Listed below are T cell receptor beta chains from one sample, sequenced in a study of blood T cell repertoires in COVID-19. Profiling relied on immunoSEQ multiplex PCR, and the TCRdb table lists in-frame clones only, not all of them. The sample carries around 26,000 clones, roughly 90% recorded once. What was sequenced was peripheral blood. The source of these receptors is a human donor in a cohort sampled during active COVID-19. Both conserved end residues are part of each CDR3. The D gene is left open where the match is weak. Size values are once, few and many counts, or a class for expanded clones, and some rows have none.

CDR3nt: TGTGCCAGCAGCTTTGGGACAGGATCCTACGAGCAGTACTTC
CDR3aa: CASSFGTGSYEQYF
abundance: -
j_gene: TRBJ2-7
d_gene: TRBD1
v_gene: TRBV7-8

CDR3nt: TGTGCCAGCAGCCTCCCCGGAGGGCAAATCTCTGGGGCCAACGTCCTGACTTTC
CDR3aa: CASSLPGGQISGANVLTF
abundance: -
j_gene: TRBJ2-6
d_gene: -
v_gene: TRBV5-5

CDR3nt: TGTGCCAGTAGGGGGGGGAGCTCCTACGAGCAGTACTTC
CDR3aa: CASRGGSSYEQYF
abundance: -
j_gene: TRBJ2-7
d_gene: TRBD2
v_gene: TRBV19

CDR3nt: TGTGCCACCAGTTCTGGGACAGGGCAATCACCCCTCCACTTT
CDR3aa: CATSSGTGQSPLHF
abundance: -
j_gene: TRBJ1-6
d_gene: TRBD1
v_gene: TRBV15

CDR3nt: TGTGCCAGCTCGCCGATTGTGACTCGAGAGACCCAGTACTTC
CDR3aa: CASSPIVTRETQYF
abundance: -
j_gene: TRBJ2-5
d_gene: -
v_gene: TRBV5-4

CDR3nt: TGTGCCAGCAGCTTAAGTGGGATAGGACATTACGAGCAGTACTTC
CDR3aa: CASSLSGIGHYEQYF
abundance: -
j_gene: TRBJ2-7
d_gene: -
v_gene: TRBV7-3

CDR3nt: TGTGCCAGCAGCCAAGATGCCAGAACCTCTGGCTACACCTTC
CDR3aa: CASSQDARTSGYTF
abundance: once
j_gene: TRBJ1-2
d_gene: -
v_gene: TRBV14

CDR3nt: TGTGCCAGCTCACCGACCGGGACAGGGACCGAAAAACTGTTTTTT
CDR3aa: CASSPTGTGTEKLFF
abundance: -
j_gene: TRBJ1-4
d_gene: TRBD1
v_gene: TRBV18

CDR3nt: TGTGCCTGGAGTGGCGGGGGAAGTGAGACCCAGTACTTC
CDR3aa: CAWSGGGSETQYF
abundance: -
j_gene: TRBJ2-5
d_gene: TRBD2
v_gene: TRBV30

CDR3nt: TGCGCCAGCAGTGACGGTAGGGCTAGCGGGGGGTCAGATACGCAGTATTTT
CDR3aa: CASSDGRASGGSDTQYF
abundance: -
j_gene: TRBJ2-3
d_gene: TRBD2
v_gene: TRBV10-1

CDR3nt: TGTGCCAGCAGCTTAGTGCGGGGCACCTCTGGAAACACCATATATTTT
CDR3aa: CASSLVRGTSGNTIYF
abundance: -
j_gene: TRBJ1-3
d_gene: -
v_gene: TRBV11-2

CDR3nt: TGTGCCAGCGTGGCAGACTATGGCTACACCTTC
CDR3aa: CASVADYGYTF
abundance: -
j_gene: TRBJ1-2
d_gene: -
v_gene: TRBV7-2

CDR3nt: TGTGCCACCACCGGGGTCGTTCCAGATACGCAGTATTTT
CDR3aa: CATTGVVPDTQYF
abundance: -
j_gene: TRBJ2-3
d_gene: -
v_gene: TRBV10-3

CDR3nt: TGTGCCAGCAGTTACTCGCTTTCTATTTATAACTATGGCTACACCTTC
CDR3aa: CASSYSLSIYNYGYTF
abundance: -
j_gene: TRBJ1-2
d_gene: -
v_gene: TRBV6-5

CDR3nt: TGTGCCAGAAGCCGCCAGCCAGGGACAGGAGACAACTATGGCTACACCTTC
CDR3aa: CARSRQPGTGDNYGYTF
abundance: -
j_gene: TRBJ1-2
d_gene: TRBD1
v_gene: TRBV5-3

CDR3nt: TGTGCCAGCAGTGAAGCCCGGGAGGGGAGATCACCCCTCCACTTT
CDR3aa: CASSEAREGRSPLHF
abundance: -
j_gene: TRBJ1-6
d_gene: -
v_gene: TRBV2

CDR3nt: TGTGCCGCTAACAGGGGGACTGAAGCTTTCTTT
CDR3aa: CAANRGTEAFF
abundance: -
j_gene: TRBJ1-1
d_gene: TRBD1
v_gene: TRBV24-1

CDR3nt: TGTGCCAGCAGTGAACTGGGCTTTTTGGTGAACACTGAAGCTTTCTTT
CDR3aa: CASSELGFLVNTEAFF
abundance: -
j_gene: TRBJ1-1
d_gene: -
v_gene: TRBV2

CDR3nt: TGTGCCAGCACCGTTCTGGGGGCCCAGACCTACGAGCAGTACTTC
CDR3aa: CASTVLGAQTYEQYF
abundance: few
j_gene: TRBJ2-7
d_gene: -
v_gene: TRBV7-9

CDR3nt: TGCAGTGCTAGAGCAGGGGGGGAAGCTTTCTTT
CDR3aa: CSARAGGEAFF
abundance: few
j_gene: TRBJ1-1
d_gene: TRBD1
v_gene: TRBV20-1

CDR3nt: TGTGCCAGCAGCTTACTTAGCGGAGTTTCCTACGAGCAGTACTTC
CDR3aa: CASSLLSGVSYEQYF
abundance: medium-sized
j_gene: TRBJ2-7
d_gene: -
v_gene: TRBV14

CDR3nt: TGTGCCAGCTCACCACCGTACGACAGGGGAAGCGAGCAGTTCTTC
CDR3aa: CASSPPYDRGSEQFF
abundance: -
j_gene: TRBJ2-1
d_gene: TRBD1
v_gene: TRBV18

CDR3nt: TGTGCCAGCAGCCACCTAGGAGGATCTAACCCCTACGAGCAGTACTTC
CDR3aa: CASSHLGGSNPYEQYF
abundance: -
j_gene: TRBJ2-7
d_gene: -
v_gene: TRBV14

CDR3nt: TGCAGCGTTGCGGACAGCAGCAATCAGCCCCAGCATTTT
CDR3aa: CSVADSSNQPQHF
abundance: -
j_gene: TRBJ1-5
d_gene: -
v_gene: TRBV29-1

CDR3nt: TGTGCCAGCAGCTTTGGACAGGGACAAGATACGCAGTATTTT
CDR3aa: CASSFGQGQDTQYF
abundance: -
j_gene: TRBJ2-3
d_gene: TRBD1
v_gene: TRBV5-8

CDR3nt: TGTGCCAGCAGTGAAGGTACAGGAGAAACTTACGAGCAGTACTTC
CDR3aa: CASSEGTGETYEQYF
abundance: -
j_gene: TRBJ2-7
d_gene: -
v_gene: TRBV6-1

CDR3nt: TGTGCCAGCAGCCACCCTGGACAGTCCTCTGGAAACACCATATATTTT
CDR3aa: CASSHPGQSSGNTIYF
abundance: -
j_gene: TRBJ1-3
d_gene: -
v_gene: TRBV11-2

CDR3nt: TGCAGTGCTAGTATAGGCGGTAGCAATCAGCCCCAGCATTTT
CDR3aa: CSASIGGSNQPQHF
abundance: -
j_gene: TRBJ1-5
d_gene: -
v_gene: TRBV20-1

CDR3nt: TGTGCCAGCAGCCCGTCTTCAACAGGGTCTGGCTACACCTTC
CDR3aa: CASSPSSTGSGYTF
abundance: -
j_gene: TRBJ1-2
d_gene: -
v_gene: TRBV4-2

CDR3nt: TGTGCCAGCAGTTACCTCATTACAGGGGACACTGAAGCTTTCTTT
CDR3aa: CASSYLITGDTEAFF
abundance: -
j_gene: TRBJ1-1
d_gene: TRBD1
v_gene: TRBV6-5

CDR3nt: TGTGCCAGCAGCTTACAACCCCGGGACAATGAGCAGTTCTTC
CDR3aa: CASSLQPRDNEQFF
abundance: -
j_gene: TRBJ2-1
d_gene: -
v_gene: TRBV7-2

CDR3nt: TGCGCCAGCAGCCAATTGGGGGCCCAAGAGCAGTACTTC
CDR3aa: CASSQLGAQEQYF
abundance: -
j_gene: TRBJ2-7
d_gene: -
v_gene: TRBV4-3

CDR3nt: TGTGCCAGCGGCCAGGGTTCCGAAAAACTGTTTTTT
CDR3aa: CASGQGSEKLFF
abundance: -
j_gene: TRBJ1-4
d_gene: -
v_gene: TRBV7-9

CDR3nt: TGTGCCTGGAGTGAGGGTAGCGGGGGCCGGAATGAGCAGTTCTTC
CDR3aa: CAWSEGSGGRNEQFF
abundance: -
j_gene: TRBJ2-1
d_gene: TRBD2
v_gene: TRBV30

CDR3nt: TGCAGCGTTCTGACAGGGGAAGAGACCCAGTACTTC
CDR3aa: CSVLTGEETQYF
abundance: -
j_gene: TRBJ2-5
d_gene: TRBD1
v_gene: TRBV29-1

CDR3nt: TGTGCCAGCAGCCAAGATGCAGGCAGTGAAGCTTTCTTT
CDR3aa: CASSQDAGSEAFF
abundance: -
j_gene: TRBJ1-1
d_gene: -
v_gene: TRBV3-1/TRBV3-2

CDR3nt: TGCGCCAGCAGCCTTTATACAGGGGCTTATGGCTACACCTTC
CDR3aa: CASSLYTGAYGYTF
abundance: -
j_gene: TRBJ1-2
d_gene: TRBD1
v_gene: TRBV4-3

CDR3nt: TGTGCCAGCAGCTCCTCGACTAGCCGGCATGAGCAGTTCTTC
CDR3aa: CASSSSTSRHEQFF
abundance: -
j_gene: TRBJ2-1
d_gene: TRBD2
v_gene: TRBV7-9

CDR3nt: TGTGCCAGCAGTTCGGTAACAACAGGACCCGGTCGGTACGAGCAGTACTTC
CDR3aa: CASSSVTTGPGRYEQYF
abundance: -
j_gene: TRBJ2-7
d_gene: -
v_gene: TRBV6-2/TRBV6-3

CDR3nt: TGTGCCAACAGCGCGACAGGGGGGTTGACTGAAGCTTTCTTT
CDR3aa: CANSATGGLTEAFF
abundance: -
j_gene: TRBJ1-1
d_gene: TRBD1
v_gene: TRBV7-2

CDR3nt: TGCAGCGCCACCACGACAGGGGGCAATTATGGCTACACCTTC
CDR3aa: CSATTTGGNYGYTF
abundance: -
j_gene: TRBJ1-2
d_gene: TRBD1
v_gene: TRBV29-1

CDR3nt: TGTGCCAGCAGCCAAGTTAAGACCCAGTACTTC
CDR3aa: CASSQVKTQYF
abundance: -
j_gene: TRBJ2-5
d_gene: -
v_gene: TRBV3-1/TRBV3-2